Below, 26 T cell receptor beta chains from the same sample are listed, as sequenced in a study of long-term antiretroviral therapy in people with HIV. A v3.0 immunoSEQ assay was performed at survey level. The method was immunoSEQ multiplex PCR; TCRdb's version includes in-frame clones alone and lacks a portion of them. The sample consists of some 23,000 clones, 93% of them appearing once. This sample comprised unsorted PBMCs, obtained 7.6 years after starting antiretroviral therapy. The receptors shown here come from a woman in her thirties or forties with HIV.

The rearrangement uses TRBV7-8 and TRBJ2-3, with 10 bases aligning to TRBD2. V lost 6 bases and J lost 5; bases outside the gene matches: 11. Germline V gene lookup returns CDR1 SGHVS and CDR2 FQNEAQ. The CDR3 has 16 residues. CDR3 amino acids: CASRLSAGGHGDTQYF. DNA of the CDR3: TGTGCCAGCAGATTATCAGCGGGGGGGCATGGAGATACGCAGTATTTT.

The chain couples TRBV2 to TRBJ2-5, with 7 bases identical to TRBD1. V trimming: 7 bases; J trimming: 4 bases; junction bases outside the gene matches: 12. CDR1 is SNHLY and CDR2 is FYNNEI in the germline V gene. CDR3 length: 15 residues. CDR3 nucleotides: TGTGCCAGCACCAAGACAGGGAGCGAAGCAGAGACCCAGTACTTC. This codes for CASTKTGSEAETQYF.

The genes are TRBV30 and TRBJ1-1, with a tentative D call TRBD1 (6 bases). Germline lookup yields CDR1 GTSNPN and CDR2 SVGIG (reference sequence). V shed 0 bases and J shed 0 bases, with 11 bases lying between them. The CDR3 covers 15 residues. CDR3 region: CAWSVGGLMNTEAFF. The CDR3 DNA reads TGTGCCTGGAGTGTGGGGGGCCTTATGAACACTGAAGCTTTCTTT.

The rearrangement joins TRBV4-1 to TRBJ2-1, with 10 bases lining up with TRBD2. Germline V gene lookup returns CDR1 MGHRA and CDR2 YSYEKL. The CDR3 runs to 16 residues. The J segment lost 8 bases and the V segment lost 1 base, leaving 8 bases of the junction unmatched. CDR3 in amino acids: CASSQAERGGPDEQFF. CDR3 bases: TGCGCCAGCAGCCAAGCCGAGCGGGGGGGCCCGGATGAGCAGTTCTTC.

The V gene is TRBV7-7, the J gene TRBJ1-1, with 7 bases matching TRBD1. After removal of 5 bases from V and 5 bases from J, the junction contained 14 bases not matched to a gene. This CDR3 region has 16 residues. Germline CDR1 reads SSHAT; CDR2 reads FNYEAQ (reference sequence). The CDR3, as DNA: TGTGCCAGCAGCCCCCCTTCAGGGGGGCGACGGACTGAAGCTTTCTTT. Residues: CASSPPSGGRRTEAFF.

This sequence joins TRBV2 and TRBJ2-7; 9 bases agree with TRBD2. The CDR3 sequence is 16 residues long. Per the germline V gene, CDR1 is SNHLY and CDR2 is FYNNEI. The V segment lost 2 bases and the J segment 0 bases; nucleotides outside the gene matches: 5. The chain's CDR3 is CASSERLAGPSYEQYF. For the CDR3, the DNA is TGTGCCAGCAGTGAACGGCTAGCGGGACCCTCCTACGAGCAGTACTTC.

The V and J genes are TRBV7-8 and TRBJ1-1; possible D gene TRBD1, 5 bases. This CDR3 spans 13 amino acids. Germline V gene data show CDR1 as SGHVS and CDR2 as FQNEAQ. Trimming removed 0 bases at V and 6 bases at J, with 8 bases between. CDR3 nucleotide sequence: TGTGCCAGCAGCTTAGCGGGGGGTTCTGAAGCTTTCTTT. Its translation is CASSLAGGSEAFF.

The chain has TRBV14 and TRBJ1-2; no clear D gene. Trimming left V 4 bases short and J 4 bases short, with 10 bases between. Germline V gene lookup returns CDR1 SGHDN and CDR2 FVKESK. This CDR3 region has 13 residues. The CDR3: CASSPVLGYGYTF. CDR3 nucleotides: TGTGCCAGCAGCCCCGTCCTGGGCTATGGCTACACCTTC.

J is TRBJ1-2 and V is TRBV6-6; D perhaps matches TRBD1 (6 bases). V lost 7 bases and J 3 bases, leaving 15 bases between the germline ends. Germline V gives CDR1 MNHNY, CDR2 SVGAGI (reference sequence). The CDR3 loop spans 14 amino acids. The CDR3, as DNA: TGTGCCAGCAATTCCACGGACAGCTACTATGGCTACACCTTC. As protein: CASNSTDSYYGYTF.

The J gene is TRBJ2-5, the V gene TRBV10-2; 13 bases fit TRBD2. V was pared by 2 bases and J by 5 bases, with 8 bases of the junction left unmatched. The CDR3 runs 17 residues. Per the germline V gene, CDR1 is WSHSY and CDR2 is SAAADI. The CDR3 loop is CASSEPLTSGGLETQYF. DNA of the CDR3: TGCGCCAGCAGTGAGCCCTTGACTAGCGGGGGGTTGGAGACCCAGTACTTC.

The chain carries TRBV2 and TRBJ2-1; TRBD2 matches at 8 bases. The V and J ends lost 0 bases and 6 bases, in that order; junction bases with no gene match: 7. Germline assignment: CDR1 SNHLY and CDR2 FYNNEI. This CDR3 comprises 16 residues. The DNA for the CDR3 is TGTGCCAGCAGTGAAGCGTCGGGACTAGTTTCCAATGAGCAGTTCTTC. It is translated as CASSEASGLVSNEQFF.

The J gene is TRBJ2-7, the V gene TRBV4-3; perhaps TRBD2 as D (6 bases). CDR3 length equals 14 residues. In germline, CDR1 is LGHNA, CDR2 YSLEER. V was pared by 0 bases and J by 4 bases, with 10 bases between. The CDR3 nucleotides are TGCGCCAGCAGCCAAGATAGGGGAGGATACGAGCAGTACTTC. Encoded protein: CASSQDRGGYEQYF.

V and J are TRBV7-2 and TRBJ2-7; D is uncertain. The V and J ends lost 5 bases and 0 bases respectively, with 14 bases between them. Germline CDR1 is SGHTA and CDR2 is FQGNSA. CDR3 length equals 15 residues. In DNA, the CDR3 is TGTGCCAGCAGCCTCGGCCGCGCAGCCTCCTACGAGCAGTACTTC. This sequence encodes CASSLGRAASYEQYF. Based on the CDR3 plus reference TRBV7-2 and TRBJ2-7, the full variable domain is GAGVSQSPSNKVTEKGKDVELRCDPISGHTALYWYRQSLGQGLEFLIYFQGNSAPDKSGLPSDRFSAERTGGSVSTLTIQRTQQEDSAVYLCASSLGRAASYEQYFGPGTRLTVT.

The chain links TRBV5-1 to TRBJ2-1, with TRBD2 identical over 9 bases. Germline loops: CDR1 SGHRS, CDR2 YFSETQ. J gave up 0 bases and V 2 bases, and 3 bases lay outside the gene matches. The CDR3 is 16 amino acids. As DNA, the CDR3 is TGCGCCAGCAGCTTAGCGGGGGGCAACTCCTACAATGAGCAGTTCTTC. It yields the protein CASSLAGGNSYNEQFF.

The CDR3 sequence: CASSLGTGRYEQYF. CDR3 bases: TGCGCCAGCAGCTTAGGGACAGGGCGCTACGAGCAGTACTTC. This rearrangement joins TRBV4-1 to TRBJ2-7; 9 bases fit TRBD1. V gave up 5 bases and J gave up 3 bases; unmatched junction bases: 5. Looked up from germline, CDR1 is MGHRA and CDR2 is YSYEKL. The CDR3 sequence is 14 residues long.

The V call is TRBV5-1, the J call TRBJ2-7; 9 bases are shared with TRBD1. Germline V gene lookup returns CDR1 SGHRS and CDR2 YFSETQ. The CDR3 contains 15 residues. J lost 1 base, V lost 4 bases, and 6 bases had no gene match. CDR3 in DNA: TGCGCCAGCAGCGATGGGACAGGGACGTCCTACGAGCAGTACTTC. Its translation: CASSDGTGTSYEQYF.

V usage is TRBV7-2 and J usage is TRBJ2-5, with D unresolved. The CDR3 runs 12 residues. Trimming took 3 bases from V and 5 from J, leaving 7 bases between them. Germline V gene data show CDR1 as SGHTA and CDR2 as FQGNSA. In nucleotides, the CDR3 is TGTGCCAGCAGCTTGAGTACTGAGACCCAGTACTTC. Translation: CASSLSTETQYF.

The rearrangement joins TRBV5-1 to TRBJ1-1; TRBD1 matches 7 bases. V lost 2 bases, J lost 4 bases, and 8 bases stayed unmatched. In germline, CDR1 is SGHRS, CDR2 YFSETQ. This CDR3 has 15 residues. CDR3 sequence (DNA): TGCGCCAGCAGCTTTTCAACAGGGGCGACCACTGAAGCTTTCTTT. Protein sequence: CASSFSTGATTEAFF.

This clone was picked up one time. This chain connects TRBV6-6 to TRBJ2-2; tentative D call: TRBD1 (5 bases). Germline V gives CDR1 MNHNY, CDR2 SVGAGI (reference sequence). V gave up 7 bases and J gave up 6 bases, with 15 bases separating them. The CDR3 length is 14 residues. CDR3 nucleotide sequence: TGTGCCAGCACCAGACAGCGTTCAGCCGGGGAGCTGTTTTTT. Its translation: CASTRQRSAGELFF.

This clone showed up just once. The V call is TRBV7-2, the J call TRBJ1-5; D call uncertain. This CDR3 comprises 13 residues. Trimming took 2 bases from V and 5 from J, leaving 7 bases between them. CDR1 and CDR2 from the germline V gene are SGHTA and FQGNSA. The CDR3 nucleotides are TGTGCCAGCAGCTTACTTAATCATCAGCCCCAGCATTTT. As protein: CASSLLNHQPQHF.

The CDR3 nucleotides are TGTGCCAGCAGTGGACAGGGCCATAAGGCCAACGTCCTGACTTTC. Its translation: CASSGQGHKANVLTF. The chain uses TRBV6-5 and TRBJ2-6; 8 nucleotides align to TRBD1. This CDR3 comprises 15 residues. The V gene's germline CDR1 is MNHEY and CDR2 SVGAGI. V shed 5 bases, J shed 6 bases, and the junction held 6 bases outside the gene matches.

The gene calls are TRBV5-6 and TRBJ2-7, with 7 positions matching TRBD1. V dropped 1 base and J dropped 0; count of bases not matched to a gene: 10. CDR3 size: 17 residues. The germline CDR1 and CDR2 sequences are SGHDT and YYEEEE. CDR3 in amino acids: CASSLSQDRYSSYEQYF. The CDR3, as DNA: TGTGCCAGCAGCTTGAGTCAGGACAGGTATAGCTCCTACGAGCAGTACTTC. Looking up the rest from reference TRBV5-6 and TRBJ2-7 gives the full variable domain: DAGVTQSPTHLIKTRGQQVTLRCSPKSGHDTVSWYQQALGQGPQFIFQYYEEEERQRGNFPDRFSGHQFPNYSSELNVNALLLGDSALYLCASSLSQDRYSSYEQYFGPGTRLTVT.

The V call is TRBV19, the J call TRBJ2-3, with a possible D match to TRBD1 (6 bases). The CDR3 spans 14 residues. V lost 10 bases to trimming and J lost 0 bases, with 14 bases between them. Germline values: CDR1 LNHDA, CDR2 SQIVND (reference sequence). The CDR3 is CATADRSSTDTQYF. The CDR3 coding sequence is TGTGCCACCGCGGACAGATCTAGCACAGATACGCAGTATTTT.

J is TRBJ2-3 and V is TRBV4-1, with TRBD2 matching 7 bases. The J segment lost 0 bases and the V segment lost 4 bases, leaving 4 bases of the junction unmatched. The CDR3 is 15 amino acids. Germline V gene sequence: CDR1 MGHRA, CDR2 YSYEKL. Written as DNA, the CDR3 is TGCGCCAGCAGCCGCCAGCGGGGAAGCACAGATACGCAGTATTTT. Residues: CASSRQRGSTDTQYF.

The chain carries TRBV29-1 and TRBJ2-7; 13 nucleotides align to TRBD2. The germline gives CDR1 SQVTM, CDR2 ANQGSEA. V lost 7 bases and J lost 3; bases outside the gene matches: 6. CDR3 length: 14 amino acids. The CDR3 DNA reads TGCAGCGCCGGGACTAGCGGGGTCATCTACGAGCAGTACTTC. This translates into CSAGTSGVIYEQYF.

The genes are TRBV4-3 and TRBJ1-1; D is uncertain. The length of the CDR3 is 13 residues. V lost 0 bases to trimming and J lost 4 bases, with 6 bases between them. CDR1 is LGHNA, CDR2 YSLEER, per germline. Here the CDR3 DNA reads TGCGCCAGCAGCCAAGATTGGGGCACTGAAGCTTTCTTT. Amino acids: CASSQDWGTEAFF.